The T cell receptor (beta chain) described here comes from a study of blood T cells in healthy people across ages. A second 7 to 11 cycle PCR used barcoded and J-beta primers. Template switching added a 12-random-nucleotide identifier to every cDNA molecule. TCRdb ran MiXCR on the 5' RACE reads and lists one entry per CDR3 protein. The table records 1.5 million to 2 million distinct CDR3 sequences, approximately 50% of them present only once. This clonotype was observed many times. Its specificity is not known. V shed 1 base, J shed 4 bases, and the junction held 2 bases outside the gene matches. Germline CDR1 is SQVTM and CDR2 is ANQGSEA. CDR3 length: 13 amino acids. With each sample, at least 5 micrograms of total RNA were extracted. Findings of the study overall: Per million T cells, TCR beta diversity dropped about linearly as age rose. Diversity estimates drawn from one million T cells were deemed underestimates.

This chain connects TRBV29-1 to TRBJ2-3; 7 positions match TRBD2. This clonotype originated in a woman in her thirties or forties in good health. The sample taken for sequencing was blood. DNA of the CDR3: TGCAGCGTTGAAGGTGGGGGGGCAGATACGCAGTATTTT. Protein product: CSVEGGGADTQYF.